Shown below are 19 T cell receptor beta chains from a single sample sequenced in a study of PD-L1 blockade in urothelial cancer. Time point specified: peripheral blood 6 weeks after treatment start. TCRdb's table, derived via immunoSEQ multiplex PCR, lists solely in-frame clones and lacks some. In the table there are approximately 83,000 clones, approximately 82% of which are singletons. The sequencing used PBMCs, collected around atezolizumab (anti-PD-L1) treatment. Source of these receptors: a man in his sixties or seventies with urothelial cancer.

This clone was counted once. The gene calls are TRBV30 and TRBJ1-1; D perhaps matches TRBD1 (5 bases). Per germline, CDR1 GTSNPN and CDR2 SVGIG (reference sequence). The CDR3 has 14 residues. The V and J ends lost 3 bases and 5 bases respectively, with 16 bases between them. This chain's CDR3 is CAWREAVGGTEAFF. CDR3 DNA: TGTGCCTGGAGAGAAGCGGTCGGGGGGACTGAAGCTTTCTTT.

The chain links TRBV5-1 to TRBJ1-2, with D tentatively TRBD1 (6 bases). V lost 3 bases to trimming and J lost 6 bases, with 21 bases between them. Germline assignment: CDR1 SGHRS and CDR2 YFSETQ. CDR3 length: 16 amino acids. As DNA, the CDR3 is TGCGCCAGCAGCTCCGTTCCGGACAACAGGGACCATGGCTACACCTTC. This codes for CASSSVPDNRDHGYTF.

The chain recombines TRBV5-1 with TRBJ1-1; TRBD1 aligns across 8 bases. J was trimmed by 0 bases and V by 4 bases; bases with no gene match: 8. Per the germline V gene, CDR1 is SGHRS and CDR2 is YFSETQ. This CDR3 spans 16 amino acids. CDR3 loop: CASSPGQGRMNTEAFF. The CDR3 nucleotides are TGCGCCAGCAGCCCCGGACAGGGAAGAATGAACACTGAAGCTTTCTTT.

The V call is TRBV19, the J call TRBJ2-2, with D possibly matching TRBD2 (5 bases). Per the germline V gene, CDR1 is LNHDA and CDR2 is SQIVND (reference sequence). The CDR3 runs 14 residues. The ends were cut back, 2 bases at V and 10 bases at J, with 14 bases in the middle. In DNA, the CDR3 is TGTGCCAGTAGTATAAGAGGGAGTCTCGTGGAGCTGTTTTTT. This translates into CASSIRGSLVELFF.

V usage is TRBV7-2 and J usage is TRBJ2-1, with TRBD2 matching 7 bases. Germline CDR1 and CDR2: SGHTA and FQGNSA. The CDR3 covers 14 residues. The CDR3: CASKGREYYNEQFF. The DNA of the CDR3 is TGTGCTTCAAAGGGGCGGGAGTACTACAATGAGCAGTTCTTC.

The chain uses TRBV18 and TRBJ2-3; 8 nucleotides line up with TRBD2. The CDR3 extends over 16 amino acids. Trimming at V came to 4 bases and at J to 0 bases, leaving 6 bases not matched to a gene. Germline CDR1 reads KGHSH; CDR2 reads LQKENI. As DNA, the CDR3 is TGTGCCAGCTCACTCGAGGGACTAGTCAGCACAGATACGCAGTATTTT. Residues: CASSLEGLVSTDTQYF.

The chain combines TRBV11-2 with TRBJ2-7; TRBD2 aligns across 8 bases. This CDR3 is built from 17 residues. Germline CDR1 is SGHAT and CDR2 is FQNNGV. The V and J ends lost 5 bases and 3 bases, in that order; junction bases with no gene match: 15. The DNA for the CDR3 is TGTGCCAGCAGCAAACAGAACCCAGCGGGGGAATTCTACGAGCAGTACTTC. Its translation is CASSKQNPAGEFYEQYF. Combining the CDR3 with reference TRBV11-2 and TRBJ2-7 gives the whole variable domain EAGVAQSPRYKIIEKRQSVAFWCNPISGHATLYWYQQILGQGPKLLIQFQNNGVVDDSQLPKDRFSAERLKGVDSTLKIQPAKLEDSAVYLCASSKQNPAGEFYEQYFGPGTRLTVT.

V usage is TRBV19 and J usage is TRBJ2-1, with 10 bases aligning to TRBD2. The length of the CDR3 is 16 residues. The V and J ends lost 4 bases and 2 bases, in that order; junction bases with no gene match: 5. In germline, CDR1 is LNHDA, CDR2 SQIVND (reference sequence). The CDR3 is CASSTQSGRAYNEQFF. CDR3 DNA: TGTGCCAGTAGTACTCAAAGCGGGAGGGCCTACAATGAGCAGTTCTTC.

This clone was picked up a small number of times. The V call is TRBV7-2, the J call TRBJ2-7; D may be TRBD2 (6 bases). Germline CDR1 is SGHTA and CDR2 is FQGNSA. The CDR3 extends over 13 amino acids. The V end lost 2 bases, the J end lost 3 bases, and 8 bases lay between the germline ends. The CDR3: CASSLWRDYEQYF. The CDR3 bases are TGTGCCAGCAGCTTATGGAGGGACTACGAGCAGTACTTC.

CDR3 loop: CASTLGGEDTQYF. CDR3 DNA sequence: TGTGCCAGCACCTTGGGGGGGGAAGATACGCAGTATTTT. The chain recombines TRBV28 with TRBJ2-3, with 7 bases matching TRBD2. This CDR3 is built from 13 residues. Trimming took 7 bases from V and 5 from J; bases not matched to a gene: 6. The V gene's germline CDR1 is MDHEN and CDR2 SYDVKM.

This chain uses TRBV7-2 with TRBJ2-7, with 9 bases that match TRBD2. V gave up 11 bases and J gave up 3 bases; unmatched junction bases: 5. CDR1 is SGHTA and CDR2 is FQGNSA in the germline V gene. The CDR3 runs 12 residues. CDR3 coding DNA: TGTGCCGCGGGGGGGAGTATCTACGAGCAGTACTTC. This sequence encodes CAAGGSIYEQYF.

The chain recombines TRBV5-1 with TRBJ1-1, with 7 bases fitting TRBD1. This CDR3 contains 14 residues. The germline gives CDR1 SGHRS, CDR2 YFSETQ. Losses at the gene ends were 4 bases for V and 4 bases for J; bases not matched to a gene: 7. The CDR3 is CASSPQGRGTEAFF. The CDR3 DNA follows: TGCGCCAGCAGCCCACAGGGGCGGGGCACTGAAGCTTTCTTT.

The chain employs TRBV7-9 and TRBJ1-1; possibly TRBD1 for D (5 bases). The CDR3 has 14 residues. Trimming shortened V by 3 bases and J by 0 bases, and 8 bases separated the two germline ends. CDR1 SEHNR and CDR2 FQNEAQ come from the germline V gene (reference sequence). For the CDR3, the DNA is TGTGCCAGCAGCTTGGGACTTATGAACACTGAAGCTTTCTTT. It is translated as CASSLGLMNTEAFF. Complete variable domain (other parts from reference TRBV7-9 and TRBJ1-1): DTGVSQNPRHKITKRGQNVTFRCDPISEHNRLYWYRQTLGQGPEFLTYFQNEAQLEKSRLLSDRFSAERPKGSFSTLEIQRTEQGDSAMYLCASSLGLMNTEAFFGQGTRLTVV.

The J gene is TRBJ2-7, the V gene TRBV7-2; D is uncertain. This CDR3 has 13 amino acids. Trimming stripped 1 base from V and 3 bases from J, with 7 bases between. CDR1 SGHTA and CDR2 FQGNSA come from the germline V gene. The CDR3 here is CASSLGRSYEQYF. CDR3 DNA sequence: TGTGCCAGCAGCTTAGGGCGGAGCTACGAGCAGTACTTC. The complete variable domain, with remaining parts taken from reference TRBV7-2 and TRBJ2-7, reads GAGVSQSPSNKVTEKGKDVELRCDPISGHTALYWYRQSLGQGLEFLIYFQGNSAPDKSGLPSDRFSAERTGGSVSTLTIQRTQQEDSAVYLCASSLGRSYEQYFGPGTRLTVT.

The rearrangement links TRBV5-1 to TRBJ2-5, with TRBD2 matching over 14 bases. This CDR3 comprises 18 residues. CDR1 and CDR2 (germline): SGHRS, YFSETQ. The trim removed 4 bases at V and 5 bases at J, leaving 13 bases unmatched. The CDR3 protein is CASSAAIPGLAGEETQYF. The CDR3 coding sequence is TGCGCCAGCAGCGCAGCCATACCGGGACTAGCGGGAGAGGAGACCCAGTACTTC.

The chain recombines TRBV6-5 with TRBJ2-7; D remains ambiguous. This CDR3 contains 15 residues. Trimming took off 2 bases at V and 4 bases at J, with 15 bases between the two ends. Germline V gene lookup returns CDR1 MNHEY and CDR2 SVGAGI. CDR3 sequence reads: CASSYHQVGGYEQYF. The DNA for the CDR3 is TGTGCCAGCAGTTACCACCAGGTGGGTGGGTACGAGCAGTACTTC.

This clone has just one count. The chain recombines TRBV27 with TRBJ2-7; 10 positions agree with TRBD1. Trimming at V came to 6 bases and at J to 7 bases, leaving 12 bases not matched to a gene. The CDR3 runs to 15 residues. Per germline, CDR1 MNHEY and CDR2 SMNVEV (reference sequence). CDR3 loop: CASRTPGTGAGEQYF. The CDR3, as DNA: TGTGCCAGCAGGACTCCCGGGACAGGGGCCGGGGAGCAGTACTTC.

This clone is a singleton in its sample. The CDR3 sequence is CASRKFGTGIFHEQFF. CDR3 DNA sequence: TGTGCCAGTAGAAAATTCGGGACAGGGATTTTCCATGAGCAGTTCTTC. This chain connects TRBV19 to TRBJ2-1, with TRBD1 identical over 9 bases. Per the germline V gene, CDR1 is LNHDA and CDR2 is SQIVND (reference sequence). CDR3 length equals 16 residues. The trim removed 6 bases at V and 8 bases at J, leaving 14 bases unmatched.

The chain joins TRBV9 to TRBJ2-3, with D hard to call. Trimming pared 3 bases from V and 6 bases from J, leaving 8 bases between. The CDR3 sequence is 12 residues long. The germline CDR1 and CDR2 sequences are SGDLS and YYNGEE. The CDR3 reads CASSALPDTQYF. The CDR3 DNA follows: TGTGCCAGCAGCGCACTACCCGATACGCAGTATTTT.